These 30 T cell receptor beta chains were sequenced from one sample in a study of Graves' ophthalmopathy and Graves' hyperthyroidism. TCR beta CDR3 regions were amplified from RNA transcripts. RT-PCR was first run with HTBI primers, then multiplex PCR in a second round. From the multiplex PCR reads, TCRdb called clonotypes with MiXCR, one entry per CDR3 protein. The sample yields about 400,000 distinct CDR3 sequences, around 18% seen once. The specimen sequenced was peripheral blood. These receptors were obtained from a woman aged 18-29 years with Graves' ophthalmopathy.

This clonotype was seen many times. The rearrangement uses TRBV25-1 and TRBJ2-5; TRBD1 matches 8 bases. Germline trimming cut 4 bases from V and 6 bases from J; bases unmatched to any gene: 7. This CDR3 contains 14 residues. The germline gives CDR1 MGHDK, CDR2 SYGVNS. This CDR3 reads CASSADRDWQTQYF. CDR3 coding DNA: TGTGCCAGCAGTGCGGACAGGGATTGGCAGACCCAGTACTTC. The full variable domain, in which reference TRBV25-1 and TRBJ2-5 provide the parts outside the CDR3, is EADIYQTPRYLVIGTGKKITLECSQTMGHDKMYWYQQDPGMELHLIHYSYGVNSTEKGDLSSESTVSRIRTEHFPLTLESARPSHTSQYLCASSADRDWQTQYFGPGTRLLVL.

The V gene is TRBV30, the J gene TRBJ2-5, with D maybe TRBD2 (5 bases). V lost 3 bases and J 0 bases, leaving 11 bases between the germline ends. CDR1 and CDR2 from the germline V gene are GTSNPN and SVGIG (reference sequence). The length of the CDR3 is 14 residues. The CDR3 bases are TGTGCCTGGAGGCGGGCGTCCTACCAAGAGACCCAGTACTTC. This gives the protein CAWRRASYQETQYF.

At least ten counts were recorded for this clonotype. The genes are TRBV6-4 and TRBJ2-2; 13 positions agree with TRBD2. This CDR3 contains 20 residues. Trimming cost V 5 bases and J 5 bases; bases outside gene matches: 17. CDR1 MRHNA and CDR2 SNTAGT come from the germline V gene. CDR3 region: CASSRLAGGLGVGRTGELFF. CDR3 bases: TGTGCCAGCAGTCGACTAGCGGGAGGTCTCGGAGTAGGTCGTACCGGGGAGCTGTTTTTT.

This clonotype was seen many times. This sequence joins TRBV6-2 or TRBV6-3 and TRBJ1-1; D possibly corresponds to TRBD1 (6 bases). Looked up from germline, CDR1 is MNHEY and CDR2 is SVGEGT. V was clipped by 6 bases and J by 6 bases, with 17 bases between them. The CDR3 contains 14 residues. The CDR3 loop is CASSPKGGISEAFF. The CDR3 coding sequence is TGTGCCAGCAGCCCCAAGGGGGGGATCTCTGAAGCTTTCTTT.

This clonotype has ten or more counts. This chain uses TRBV15 with TRBJ1-5, with D perhaps matching TRBD1 (5 bases). Trimming shortened V by 1 base and J by 0 bases, and 13 bases separated the two germline ends. The CDR3 consists of 17 residues. Germline-derived CDR1 and CDR2 are LNHNV and YYDKDF (reference sequence). Here the CDR3 DNA reads TGTGCCACCAGCAGAGTAAGGGGCGGCTATAGCAATCAGCCCCAGCATTTT. Its translation: CATSRVRGGYSNQPQHF.

This clonotype has a count of ten or more. This chain connects TRBV10-3 to TRBJ2-7, with D perhaps matching TRBD1 or TRBD2 (5 bases each). Germline V gene data show CDR1 as ENHRY and CDR2 as SYGVKD. The CDR3 covers 15 residues. V shed 1 base and J shed 3 bases, with 13 bases lying between them. The CDR3 region has the DNA TGTGCCATCAGTGAGTTCCCAGGGACCTTCTACGAGCAGTACTTC. It translates to CAISEFPGTFYEQYF.

The rearrangement uses TRBV6-2 or TRBV6-3 and TRBJ2-7; D possibly corresponds to TRBD1 (6 bases). CDR3 length: 14 amino acids. Trimming stripped 5 bases from V and 7 bases from J, with 18 bases between. Looked up from germline, CDR1 is MNHEY and CDR2 is SVGEGT. CDR3 sequence reads: CASSPPGQPIEQYF. CDR3 nucleotide sequence: TGTGCCAGCAGTCCACCTGGACAGCCCATTGAGCAGTACTTC.

At least ten counts were recorded for this clonotype. The chain recombines TRBV19 with TRBJ2-7; 12 nucleotides match TRBD2. V dropped 5 bases and J dropped 6; count of bases not matched to a gene: 8. The CDR3 loop spans 15 amino acids. Germline lookup yields CDR1 LNHDA and CDR2 SQIVND (reference sequence). CDR3 amino acids: CASSLRTSGVLEQYF. CDR3 DNA: TGTGCCAGTAGTCTCAGGACTAGCGGGGTACTCGAGCAGTACTTC.

This clonotype has at least ten counts. V gene TRBV12-3 or TRBV12-4 combines with J gene TRBJ1-1, with a possible D match to TRBD1 (5 bases). Trimming removed 8 bases at V and 4 bases at J, with 14 bases between. The CDR3 has 13 amino acids. Here the CDR3 DNA reads TGTGCCAGCGCGTTGGGGGTCGGCACTGAAGCTTTCTTT. It codes for CASALGVGTEAFF.

This clonotype was recorded at least ten times. This sequence joins TRBV28 and TRBJ2-7, with unresolved D. The CDR3 is 12 amino acids. The germline gives CDR1 MDHEN, CDR2 SYDVKM. Trimming took 1 base from V and 9 from J, leaving 10 bases between them. The CDR3 DNA is TGTGCCAGCAGTTTATTGAGGATCCCGCAGTACTTC. Its protein product is CASSLLRIPQYF.

This clonotype has ten or more counts. The chain has TRBV6-2 or TRBV6-3 and TRBJ2-5; 9 nucleotides align to TRBD1. The trim removed 4 bases at V and 4 bases at J, leaving 7 bases unmatched. The length of the CDR3 is 15 residues. Germline V CDR1 and CDR2: MNHEY, SVGEGT. This chain's CDR3 is CASSSPGQGTETQYF. The CDR3 nucleotides read TGTGCCAGCAGTTCGCCAGGACAGGGGACAGAGACCCAGTACTTC.

In its sample, this clonotype was seen many times. The chain has TRBV4-3 and TRBJ1-2, with 7 nucleotides matching TRBD1. Germline V gene lookup returns CDR1 LGHNA and CDR2 YSLEER. J gave up 4 bases and V 3 bases, and 5 bases lay outside the gene matches. This CDR3 is 14 amino acids long. CDR3: CASSQGWDSYGYTF. In nucleotides, the CDR3 is TGCGCCAGCAGCCAGGGATGGGACAGCTATGGCTACACCTTC.

This clonotype was counted many times. This sequence joins TRBV12-3 or TRBV12-4 and TRBJ1-5, with D uncertain. V shed 2 bases and J shed 7 bases, with 12 bases lying between them. The length of the CDR3 is 14 residues. The CDR3 bases are TGTGCCAGCAGTTTAACCCTGAAGGAGCAGCCCCAGCATTTT. Protein product: CASSLTLKEQPQHF.

Ten or more counts support this clonotype. The chain employs TRBV12-3 or TRBV12-4 and TRBJ1-6, with D perhaps TRBD1 (6 bases). Trimming took off 5 bases at V and 7 bases at J, with 12 bases between the two ends. The CDR3 extends over 14 amino acids. The DNA for the CDR3 is TGTGCCAGCAGTCCGGGACACGGCAATTCACCCCTCCACTTT. Translating it yields CASSPGHGNSPLHF.

In its sample, this clonotype was seen many times. Possible read error: a much larger clone is one base away. The rearrangement links TRBV6-2 or TRBV6-3 to TRBJ2-7, with D hard to call. Germline assignment: CDR1 MNHEY and CDR2 SVGEGT. The CDR3 runs to 13 residues. CDR3 region: CTSESLGRYEQYF. CDR3 sequence (DNA): TGTACCAGCGAATCTCTCGGGCGGTACGAGCAGTACTTC.

This clonotype was observed at least ten times. J is TRBJ2-2 and V is TRBV12-3 or TRBV12-4; 8 bases align to TRBD2. V dropped 6 bases and J dropped 6; count of bases not matched to a gene: 9. This CDR3 comprises 15 residues. The DNA for the CDR3 is TGTGCCAGCAGACCGGGACTAGGGTTTGCCGGGGAGCTGTTTTTT. Residues: CASRPGLGFAGELFF.

The table lists this clonotype with many counts. CDR3 DNA sequence: TGTGCCAGCAGGCCTGGGGCTGAAAGAGGTTGGGCCGGGGAGCTGTTTTTT. It is translated as CASRPGAERGWAGELFF. The V and J genes are TRBV7-2 and TRBJ2-2; TRBD1 is a possible D gene (5 bases). V lost 6 bases to trimming and J lost 6 bases, with 23 bases between them. The CDR3 has 17 amino acids. Germline V lookup: CDR1 SGHTA, CDR2 FQGNSA.

This sequence joins TRBV14 and TRBJ2-2; unclear D gene. The germline V gene has CDR1 SGHDN and CDR2 FVKESK. CDR3 length: 14 residues. V dropped 2 bases and J dropped 4 bases, with 8 bases sitting between them. This chain's CDR3 is CASSQLTPTGELFF. CDR3 sequence (DNA): TGTGCCAGCAGCCAATTGACGCCCACCGGGGAGCTGTTTTTT.

The chain uses TRBV12-3 or TRBV12-4 and TRBJ1-3, with D hard to call. This CDR3 comprises 14 residues. The V end lost 6 bases, the J end lost 0 bases, and 9 bases lay between the germline ends. This chain's CDR3 is CASRYAISGNTIYF. The CDR3 nucleotides are TGTGCCAGCAGATACGCGATCTCTGGAAACACCATATATTTT.

CDR3 in DNA: TGTGCCAGCAGCCCTGGGAGTGAAGGGGCCATTGACGTGGAGCAATATCAGCCCCAGCATTTT. It encodes CASSPGSEGAIDVEQYQPQHF. This rearrangement joins TRBV4-2 to TRBJ1-5, with a possible D match to TRBD1 (5 bases). Trimming stripped 4 bases from V and 5 bases from J, with 33 bases between. Per germline, CDR1 LGHNA and CDR2 YNFKEQ. CDR3 size: 21 residues.

This clonotype was detected ten times or more. The J gene is TRBJ2-5, the V gene TRBV7-3; D assignment may be TRBD1 or TRBD2 (5 bases each). Trimming took off 5 bases at V and 4 bases at J, with 17 bases between the two ends. The CDR3 extends over 15 amino acids. Germline V CDR1 and CDR2: SGHTA, FQGTGA. The CDR3 DNA reads as TGTGCCAGCAGCCCTACAGGCACAGAGGGAGAGACCCAGTACTTC. This sequence encodes CASSPTGTEGETQYF. The full variable domain, completed using reference TRBV7-3 and TRBJ2-5, is GAGVSQTPSNKVTEKGKYVELRCDPISGHTALYWYRQSLGQGPEFLIYFQGTGAADDSGLPNDRFFAVRPEGSVSTLKIQRTERGDSAVYLCASSPTGTEGETQYFGPGTRLLVL.

This clonotype was detected many times. The chain combines TRBV20-1 with TRBJ2-7, with D perhaps given as TRBD1 or TRBD2 (5 bases each). Trimming shortened V by 1 base and J by 0 bases, and 16 bases separated the two germline ends. Germline V CDR1 and CDR2: DFQATT, SNEGSKA (reference sequence). The CDR3 length is 16 residues. The CDR3 spells CSARGGLRGRSYEQYF. The CDR3 nucleotides read TGCAGTGCTAGAGGGGGCTTGAGGGGACGCTCCTACGAGCAGTACTTC.

The V and J genes are TRBV6-5 and TRBJ1-2; D is unclear. With 0 bases removed from V and 4 bases from J, the gap between germline ends came to 12 bases. CDR3 length: 15 amino acids. Germline CDR1 MNHEY, CDR2 SVGAGI. This CDR3 is CASSYSLRGGYGYTF. The CDR3 DNA reads as TGTGCCAGCAGTTACTCACTCCGGGGAGGCTATGGCTACACCTTC.

This clonotype was detected many times. The gene calls are TRBV14 and TRBJ1-1, with 8 nucleotides matching TRBD1. After removal of 8 bases from V and 8 bases from J, the junction contained 4 bases not matched to a gene. Germline CDR1 and CDR2: SGHDN and FVKESK. The CDR3 totals 11 residues. CDR3 region: CASGQGPEAFF. CDR3 bases: TGTGCCAGCGGACAGGGACCCGAAGCTTTCTTT.

This clonotype was seen many times. This chain uses TRBV9 with TRBJ2-7; a weak D match, TRBD1 (6 bases). The CDR3 spans 15 residues. Trimming cost V 3 bases and J 3 bases, with 16 bases left between them. The germline gives CDR1 SGDLS, CDR2 YYNGEE. The CDR3: CASSAQSGQIYEQYF. Here the CDR3 DNA reads TGTGCCAGCAGCGCCCAATCGGGACAAATCTACGAGCAGTACTTC.

This clonotype was observed at least ten times. The chain is built from TRBV9 and TRBJ1-1; D ambiguous. V dropped 5 bases and J dropped 0 bases, with 20 bases sitting between them. Per the germline V gene, CDR1 is SGDLS and CDR2 is YYNGEE. This CDR3 contains 17 residues. The CDR3 DNA sequence: TGTGCCAGCAGTCCTTCGAGCGTGGGTCCCATGAACACTGAAGCTTTCTTT. Translating it yields CASSPSSVGPMNTEAFF.

This clonotype was counted many times. This rearrangement joins TRBV29-1 to TRBJ1-1, with D unclear. Trimming took 4 bases from V and 6 from J, leaving 9 bases between them. The CDR3 contains 11 residues. CDR1 is SQVTM and CDR2 is ANQGSEA in the germline V gene. The CDR3 spells CSVAPGSEAFF. CDR3 DNA: TGCAGCGTTGCCCCGGGGTCTGAAGCTTTCTTT.

This clonotype has at least ten counts. The J gene is TRBJ2-7, the V gene TRBV6-5, with D maybe TRBD1 (5 bases). With 2 bases removed from V and 6 bases from J, the gap between germline ends came to 20 bases. CDR3 length: 16 amino acids. In germline, CDR1 is MNHEY, CDR2 SVGAGI. As DNA, the CDR3 is TGTGCCAGCAGTTACCCCACTCCGAGACAGACGCCCGAGCAGTACTTC. It encodes CASSYPTPRQTPEQYF.

The sample holds many counts of this clonotype. The V gene is TRBV7-9, the J gene TRBJ2-7; tentatively, D is TRBD2 (6 bases). The CDR3 extends over 19 amino acids. The V gene's germline CDR1 is SEHNR and CDR2 FQNEAQ (reference sequence). The ends were cut back, 5 bases at V and 2 bases at J, with 28 bases in the middle. The CDR3 spells CASSATEERLESSPYEQYF. The CDR3 coding sequence is TGTGCCAGCAGCGCCACGGAAGAACGACTAGAATCATCTCCCTACGAGCAGTACTTC. The full variable domain, with the rest looked up from reference TRBV7-9 and TRBJ2-7, is DTGVSQNPRHKITKRGQNVTFRCDPISEHNRLYWYRQTLGQGPEFLTYFQNEAQLEKSRLLSDRFSAERPKGSFSTLEIQRTEQGDSAMYLCASSATEERLESSPYEQYFGPGTRLTVT.

This clonotype has a count of ten or more. This chain links TRBV11-2 with TRBJ1-5, with 10 bases that match TRBD1. Germline-derived CDR1 and CDR2 are SGHAT and FQNNGV. CDR3 length equals 16 residues. V was pared by 5 bases and J by 1 base, with 5 bases of the junction left unmatched. For the CDR3, the DNA is TGTGCCAGCAGCGTCCGGGACAGGGGAAGCAATCAGCCCCAGCATTTT. Protein: CASSVRDRGSNQPQHF.